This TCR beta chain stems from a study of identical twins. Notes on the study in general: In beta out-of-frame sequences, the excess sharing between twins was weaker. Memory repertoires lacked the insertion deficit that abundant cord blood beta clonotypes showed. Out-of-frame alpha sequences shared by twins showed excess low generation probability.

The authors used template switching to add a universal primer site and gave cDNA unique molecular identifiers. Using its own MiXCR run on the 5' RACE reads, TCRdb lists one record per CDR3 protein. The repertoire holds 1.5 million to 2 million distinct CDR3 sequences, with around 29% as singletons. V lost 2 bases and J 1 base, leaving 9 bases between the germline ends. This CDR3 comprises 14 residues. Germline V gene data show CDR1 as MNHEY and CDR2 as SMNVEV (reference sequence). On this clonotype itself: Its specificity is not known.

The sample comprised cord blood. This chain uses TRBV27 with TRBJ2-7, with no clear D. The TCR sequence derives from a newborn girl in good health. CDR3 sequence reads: CASSLLWQSYEQYF. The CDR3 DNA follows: TGTGCCAGCAGTTTACTATGGCAGTCCTACGAGCAGTACTTC.